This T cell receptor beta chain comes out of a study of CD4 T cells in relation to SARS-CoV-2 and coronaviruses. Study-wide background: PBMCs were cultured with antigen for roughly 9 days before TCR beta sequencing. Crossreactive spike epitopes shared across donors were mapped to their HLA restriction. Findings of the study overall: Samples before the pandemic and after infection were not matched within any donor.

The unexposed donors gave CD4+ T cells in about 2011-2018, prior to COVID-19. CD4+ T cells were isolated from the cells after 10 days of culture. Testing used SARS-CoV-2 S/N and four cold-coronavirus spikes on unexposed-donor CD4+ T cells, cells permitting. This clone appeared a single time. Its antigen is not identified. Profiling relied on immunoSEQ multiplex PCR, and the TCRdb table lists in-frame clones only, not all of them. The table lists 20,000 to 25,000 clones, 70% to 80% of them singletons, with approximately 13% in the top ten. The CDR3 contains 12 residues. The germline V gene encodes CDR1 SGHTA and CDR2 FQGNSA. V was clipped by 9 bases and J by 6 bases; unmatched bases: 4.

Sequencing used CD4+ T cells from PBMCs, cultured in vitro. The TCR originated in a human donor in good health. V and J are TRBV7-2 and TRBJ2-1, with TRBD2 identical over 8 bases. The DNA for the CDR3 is TGTGCCAGTAGGCGGGAGGTCAATGAGCAGTTCTTC. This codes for CASRREVNEQFF.